The 9 T cell receptor beta chains reported below all come from one sample, sequenced in a study of T cells in Graves' hyperthyroidism and ophthalmopathy. The TCR beta CDR3 regions underwent amplification using RNA transcripts as the source. First-round RT-PCR of the TCR CDR3 relied on the HTBI primer set. TCRdb used MiXCR to reprocess the multiplex PCR reads, holding one entry per CDR3 protein. The sample holds approximately 420,000 distinct CDR3 sequences, just under 15% seen once. Sequencing input: blood. These receptor sequences come from a woman in her thirties with Graves' hyperthyroidism.

This clonotype was counted a few times. The chain links TRBV2 to TRBJ2-3, with TRBD2 matching over 9 bases. The junction had 10 bases not matched to a gene; V was cut back by 7 bases and J by 2 bases. Germline CDR1 reads SNHLY; CDR2 reads FYNNEI. The CDR3 has 16 amino acids. The CDR3 region is CASTNGGRALTDTQYF. CDR3 DNA: TGTGCCAGCACCAATGGCGGGAGGGCCCTCACAGATACGCAGTATTTT. Based on the CDR3 plus reference TRBV2 and TRBJ2-3, the full variable domain is EPEVTQTPSHQVTQMGQEVILRCVPISNHLYFYWYRQILGQKVEFLVSFYNNEISEKSEIFDDQFSVERPDGSNFTLKIRSTKLEDSAMYFCASTNGGRALTDTQYFGPGTRLTVL.

This clonotype was observed many times. This sequence joins TRBV10-3 and TRBJ2-1; 7 bases are shared with TRBD2. Germline V gene sequence: CDR1 ENHRY, CDR2 SYGVKD. V shed 4 bases and J 6 bases; nucleotides not matched to a gene: 9. This CDR3 comprises 15 residues. For the CDR3, the DNA is TGTGCCATCAGTGCCACTAGCGACATTTCCAATGAGCAGTTCTTC. It is translated as CAISATSDISNEQFF.

This clonotype was seen many times. The rearrangement uses TRBV12-3 or TRBV12-4 and TRBJ1-6, with 9 bases matching TRBD1. V lost 6 bases to trimming and J lost 6 bases; unmatched junction nucleotides: 3. The CDR3 runs to 14 residues. The CDR3 DNA sequence: TGTGCCAGCAGAGGGACAGGGAGTAATTCACCCCTCCACTTT. It translates to CASRGTGSNSPLHF.

This clonotype has ten or more counts. This may be a read error: a much more frequent sequence differs by one nucleotide. CDR3 amino acids: CASSLRLAGGDTQYF. CDR3 coding DNA: TGTGCCAGCAGCTTGAGACTAGCGGGAGGCGATACGCAGTATTTT. The chain links TRBV11-3 to TRBJ2-3; 13 positions agree with TRBD2. V was clipped by 3 bases and J by 6 bases; unmatched bases: 3. CDR3 length equals 15 residues. The germline V gene encodes CDR1 SGHNT and CDR2 YENEEA.

This clonotype was observed a few times. The genes are TRBV15 and TRBJ2-2; D gene uncertain. Trimming shortened V by 2 bases and J by 6 bases, and 22 bases separated the two germline ends. CDR3 length: 18 residues. Germline V gives CDR1 LNHNV, CDR2 YYDKDF (reference sequence). CDR3 loop: CATSRPPGSRRNPGELFF. CDR3 in DNA: TGTGCCACCAGCAGACCCCCCGGGTCCCGAAGAAATCCCGGGGAGCTGTTTTTT.

The sample holds many counts of this clonotype. The chain links TRBV20-1 to TRBJ2-1; perhaps TRBD2 as D (6 bases). The CDR3 loop spans 15 amino acids. The germline V gene has CDR1 DFQATT and CDR2 SNEGSKA (reference sequence). V lost 4 bases, J lost 0 bases, and 13 bases lay in between. The CDR3 DNA follows: TGCAGTGCTATCCCCCACGGGAGCTCCTACAATGAGCAGTTCTTC. Translated, it gives CSAIPHGSSYNEQFF.

This clonotype has ten or more counts. V and J are TRBV29-1 and TRBJ2-7; no firm D call. The V end was cut by 7 bases, the J end by 3 bases, with 13 bases between. This CDR3 has 12 residues. Germline V gives CDR1 SQVTM, CDR2 ANQGSEA. The DNA for the CDR3 is TGCAGCGCATCTGGACCGAGCTACGAGCAGTACTTC. It encodes CSASGPSYEQYF.

The sample holds many counts of this clonotype. This chain links TRBV20-1 with TRBJ2-1, with 8 bases fitting TRBD1. Germline values: CDR1 DFQATT, CDR2 SNEGSKA (reference sequence). The junction had 6 bases not matched to a gene; V was cut back by 3 bases and J by 5 bases. The CDR3 is made up of 14 amino acids. CDR3 residues: CSARDRVNHNEQFF. The CDR3 DNA is TGCAGTGCTAGGGACAGGGTTAATCACAATGAGCAGTTCTTC.

This clonotype was picked up many times. J is TRBJ2-1 and V is TRBV6-2 or TRBV6-3; TRBD2 aligns across 8 bases. Germline-derived CDR1 and CDR2 are MNHEY and SVGEGT. Germline trimming cut 7 bases from V and 5 bases from J; bases unmatched to any gene: 16. The CDR3 runs 17 residues. In DNA, the CDR3 is TGTGCCAGCATCTGTTCCATAGCGGGGAGGGCCGACAATGAGCAGTTCTTC. This encodes CASICSIAGRADNEQFF.